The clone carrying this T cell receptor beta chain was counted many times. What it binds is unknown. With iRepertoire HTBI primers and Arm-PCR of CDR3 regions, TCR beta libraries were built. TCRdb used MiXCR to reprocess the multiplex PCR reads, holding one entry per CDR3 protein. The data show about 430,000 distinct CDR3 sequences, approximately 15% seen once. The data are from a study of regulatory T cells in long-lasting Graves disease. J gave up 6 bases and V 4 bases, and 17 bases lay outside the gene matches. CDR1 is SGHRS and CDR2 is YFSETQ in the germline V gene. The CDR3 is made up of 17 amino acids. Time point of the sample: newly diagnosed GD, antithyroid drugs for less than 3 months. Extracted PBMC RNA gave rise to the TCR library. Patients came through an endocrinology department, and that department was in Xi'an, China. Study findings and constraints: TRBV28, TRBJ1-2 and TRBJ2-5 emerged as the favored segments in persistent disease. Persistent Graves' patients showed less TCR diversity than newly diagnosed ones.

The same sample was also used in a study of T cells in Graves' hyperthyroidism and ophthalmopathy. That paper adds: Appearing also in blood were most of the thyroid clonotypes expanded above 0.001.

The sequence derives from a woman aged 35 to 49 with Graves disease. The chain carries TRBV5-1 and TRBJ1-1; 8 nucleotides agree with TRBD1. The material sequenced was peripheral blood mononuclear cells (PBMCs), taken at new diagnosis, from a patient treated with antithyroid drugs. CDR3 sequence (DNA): TGCGCCAGCAGCCGAGAGGACAGGGAAAGGACCGGGCCTGAAGCTTTCTTT. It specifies CASSREDRERTGPEAFF.